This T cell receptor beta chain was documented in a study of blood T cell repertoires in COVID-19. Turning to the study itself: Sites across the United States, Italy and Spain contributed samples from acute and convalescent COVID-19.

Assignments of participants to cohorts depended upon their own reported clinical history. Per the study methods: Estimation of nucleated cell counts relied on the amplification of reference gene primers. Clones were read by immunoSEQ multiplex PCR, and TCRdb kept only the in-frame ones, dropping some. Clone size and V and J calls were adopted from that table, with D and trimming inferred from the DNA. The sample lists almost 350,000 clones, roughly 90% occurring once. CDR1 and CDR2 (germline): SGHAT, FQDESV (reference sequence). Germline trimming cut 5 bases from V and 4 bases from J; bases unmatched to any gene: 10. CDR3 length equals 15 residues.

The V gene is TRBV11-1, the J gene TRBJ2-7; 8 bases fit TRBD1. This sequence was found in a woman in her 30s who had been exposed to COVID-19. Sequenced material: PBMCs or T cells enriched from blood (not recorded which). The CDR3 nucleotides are TGTGCCAGCAGCACCGGACAGGGTCCCGATTACGAGCAGTACTTC. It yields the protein CASSTGQGPDYEQYF.